Shown below are 4 T cell receptor beta chains from a single sample sequenced in a study of a mutant IDH1 vaccine in newly diagnosed glioma listed by TCRdb under 2021. Preparation of the library involved the immunoSEQ multiplex PCR assay. The table comes from immuneACCESS by way of TCRdb, which keeps in-frame sequences with V and J called. Part of the clones is missing from these tables; in studies checked, under half for an unresolved V gene and the rest for unknown reasons. The sample table lists tens of thousands of clones, 85% to 95% of them with a count of one. The ten largest clones represent less than 2.5% of the sample. Antigens of these TCRs are unknown. Read against the paper, the sample's time point label means: week 35, safety follow-up. Each vaccine dose was 300 ug of a 20-mer mutant IDH1 peptide in Montanide, given subcutaneously with topical imiquimod. The material was PBMCs, obtained from a glioma patient whose treatment included an IDH1 peptide vaccine. These receptors all stem from a man aged 45-65 years with glioma.

The chain has TRBV15 and TRBJ1-4; 9 bases line up with TRBD1. CDR3 length: 15 amino acids. The germline CDR1 and CDR2 sequences are LNHNV and YYDKDF (reference sequence). After removal of 9 bases from V and 8 bases from J, the junction contained 13 bases not matched to a gene. CDR3 protein: CATFGSGTGKEKLFF. In DNA form, the CDR3 reads TGTGCCACTTTCGGCTCCGGGACAGGGAAGGAAAAACTGTTTTTT.

The chain has TRBV5-5 and TRBJ2-2; tentative D call: TRBD1 (6 bases). Germline assignment: CDR1 SGHKS and CDR2 YYEKEE (reference sequence). The CDR3 length is 15 residues. Trimming removed 4 bases from V and 1 base from J, with 11 bases in between. CDR3 protein: CASSLDSVNTGELFF. In DNA, the CDR3 is TGTGCCAGCAGCCTGGACAGCGTGAACACCGGGGAGCTGTTTTTT.

The gene calls are TRBV6-5 and TRBJ1-1; maybe TRBD1 (6 bases). The V end lost 4 bases, the J end lost 3 bases, and 12 bases lay between the germline ends. This CDR3 is 14 amino acids long. Germline V gene lookup returns CDR1 MNHEY and CDR2 SVGAGI. CDR3 sequence reads: CASSSNRAHTEAFF. The CDR3 DNA reads TGTGCCAGCAGTTCTAACAGGGCGCACACTGAAGCTTTCTTT.

This chain connects TRBV5-8 to TRBJ1-2, with D possibly matching TRBD1 (6 bases). Per germline, CDR1 SGHTS and CDR2 YDEGEE. This CDR3 is 16 amino acids long. V shed 4 bases and J shed 4 bases, with 20 bases lying between them. The CDR3 DNA sequence: TGTGCCAGCAGCATAGGGACACACCCGGGCTTCTATGGCTACACCTTC. The encoded protein is CASSIGTHPGFYGYTF.